This T cell receptor (beta chain) was identified in a study of blood T cells in healthy people across ages. Study context: About one barcoded beta molecule per two T cells came from capture by template switching.

Study-wide results and caveats: Versus aged donors, long-lived donors had higher diversity and more naive CD4+ cells. The diversity estimates, figures obtained from one million T cells, were considered underestimates.

For the second PCR, which ran for 7 to 11 cycles, a sample-barcoded 5' primer and a J-beta primer mix were used. TCRdb analysed the 5' RACE reads with MiXCR anew, one entry per CDR3 protein. This table has 1.4 million to 1.5 million distinct CDR3 sequences, 42% appearing once. A word on this clonotype: The antigen remains undetermined.

Sequenced material: blood. The TCR was taken from a woman between 18 and 29 years old in good health.

DNA for the CDR3: TGTGCCATCTGGAGGGGAGAAAGCAATCAGCCCCAGCATTTT. Protein: CAIWRGESNQPQHF. V is TRBV10-3 and J is TRBJ1-5; D is possibly TRBD1 (5 bases). The CDR3 length is 14 residues. The ends were cut back, 8 bases at V and 1 base at J, with 12 bases in the middle. The V gene's germline CDR1 is ENHRY and CDR2 SYGVKD.